This is a list of T cell receptor beta chains from one sample in a study of post-analysis software for immune sequencing data. TCRdb used MiXCR to reprocess the PCR reads, holding one entry per CDR3 protein. The sample has roughly 570,000 distinct CDR3 sequences, roughly 34% seen once; the top ten hold 4.5% to 7.5%. The sample comprised blood. The source is a girl aged 2 to 17 with multiple sclerosis. CDR3s include the opening cysteine and the closing phenylalanine or tryptophan. Fields, in order: V gene, clone size, D gene, J gene, CDR3 DNA, CDR3 protein. The D gene is left open where the match is weak. The listing skips clone size in some rows; elsewhere it reads once, few, many or a size class.

V: TRBV6-5
size: NA
D: NA
J: TRBJ1-2
DNA: TGTGCCAGCAAGGTGGAAGGCGGGGATGGCTACACCTTC
CDR3: CASKVEGGDGYTF

V: TRBV28
size: NA
D: TRBD1
J: TRBJ2-1
DNA: TGTGCCAGCAGTCCCCCGGGACAGGGGAACTACAATGAGCAGTTCTTC
CDR3: CASSPPGQGNYNEQFF

V: TRBV14
size: NA
D: TRBD2
J: TRBJ2-1
DNA: TGTGCCAGCAGCTACCCGGGACTAGCGGCAGAGCAGTTCTTC
CDR3: CASSYPGLAAEQFF

V: TRBV7-3
size: few
D: NA
J: TRBJ2-3
DNA: TGTGCCAGCAGCTCCGATAGAGATACGCAGTATTTT
CDR3: CASSSDRDTQYF

V: TRBV12-3/TRBV12-4
size: few
D: NA
J: TRBJ1-5
DNA: TGTGCCAGCAGACCAGGGAATAGCAATCAGCCCCAGCATTTT
CDR3: CASRPGNSNQPQHF

V: TRBV19
size: NA
D: TRBD2
J: TRBJ2-5
DNA: TGTGCCAGTAGTATGACGAGGACTAGCCGAGAGACCCAGTACTTC
CDR3: CASSMTRTSRETQYF

V: TRBV29-1
size: NA
D: TRBD1
J: TRBJ2-7
DNA: TGCAGCGTTGGTCGGGACAGGGGCAGGGACGAGCAGTACTTC
CDR3: CSVGRDRGRDEQYF

V: TRBV11-2
size: few
D: NA
J: TRBJ2-1
DNA: TGTGCCAGCAGCTTAAGGTTAGTTGAGCAGTTCTTC
CDR3: CASSLRLVEQFF

V: TRBV2
size: few
D: NA
J: TRBJ1-5
DNA: TGTGCCAGCAGTGATTTTCTAATCGGGTGGCCCCAGCATTTT
CDR3: CASSDFLIGWPQHF

V: TRBV12-3/TRBV12-4
size: few
D: NA
J: TRBJ2-7
DNA: TGTGCCAGCGGCGACAGGAGCTCCTACGAGCAGTACTTC
CDR3: CASGDRSSYEQYF

V: TRBV7-8
size: few
D: NA
J: TRBJ1-6
DNA: TGTGCCAGCAGCTTAGAGATAACTCTCTATAATTCACCCCTCCACTTT
CDR3: CASSLEITLYNSPLHF

V: TRBV10-2
size: NA
D: NA
J: TRBJ1-1
DNA: TGCGCCAGCAGCGTGGGAAGCCGATCGATGAACACCGAAGCTTTCTTT
CDR3: CASSVGSRSMNTEAFF

V: TRBV14
size: once
D: TRBD2
J: TRBJ2-1
DNA: TGTGCCAGCAGCCAAGAAAGCGCGGGGGGGTACAATGAGCAGTTCTTC
CDR3: CASSQESAGGYNEQFF

V: TRBV11-2
size: NA
D: NA
J: TRBJ2-5
DNA: TGTGCCAGCAGCTTAGATCGGGATGTGGTGGAGACCCAGTACTTC
CDR3: CASSLDRDVVETQYF

V: TRBV11-3
size: NA
D: NA
J: TRBJ2-1
DNA: TGTGCCAGCAGCTTAGAGGGGGCGGGACATCCCGGGAATGAGCAGTTCTTC
CDR3: CASSLEGAGHPGNEQFF

V: TRBV5-1
size: few
D: TRBD2
J: TRBJ2-1
DNA: TGCGCCAGCAGCTTGGGACTAGCGGGGGGGCAAGGAAGGAATGAGCAGTTCTTC
CDR3: CASSLGLAGGQGRNEQFF

V: TRBV10-3
size: NA
D: NA
J: TRBJ2-7
DNA: TGTGCCATCAAAGTCGCGACCGTCAACGAGCAGTACTTC
CDR3: CAIKVATVNEQYF

V: TRBV7-9
size: few
D: NA
J: TRBJ2-6
DNA: TGTGCCAGCAGCTATAGGAGCTCTGGGGCCAACGTCCTGACTTTC
CDR3: CASSYRSSGANVLTF

V: TRBV7-7
size: NA
D: NA
J: TRBJ2-3
DNA: TGTGCCAGCAGCCCCCGGGGCGATTTCACAGATACGCAGTATTTT
CDR3: CASSPRGDFTDTQYF

V: TRBV20-1
size: once
D: TRBD2
J: TRBJ2-1
DNA: TGCAGTGCTAGAGGTGGTCTTAGCGGGACCTCCTACAATGAGCAGTTCTTC
CDR3: CSARGGLSGTSYNEQFF

V: TRBV7-8
size: NA
D: NA
J: TRBJ2-6
DNA: TGTGCCAGCAGCTTATTTCACGGGAACTCTGGGGCCAACGTCCTGACTTTC
CDR3: CASSLFHGNSGANVLTF

V: TRBV12-3/TRBV12-4
size: NA
D: NA
J: TRBJ2-2
DNA: TGTGCCAGCAGTTTAGGCGTAGGACAGACCGGGGAGCTGTTTTTT
CDR3: CASSLGVGQTGELFF

V: TRBV9
size: many
D: NA
J: TRBJ1-4
DNA: TGTGCCAGCAGCGCCCGAGGTGGGACTAATGAAAAACTGTTTTTT
CDR3: CASSARGGTNEKLFF

V: TRBV20-1
size: NA
D: NA
J: TRBJ1-4
DNA: TGCAGTGCTGTGGCGCCAACTAATGAAAAACTGTTTTTT
CDR3: CSAVAPTNEKLFF

V: TRBV24-1
size: NA
D: NA
J: TRBJ2-2
DNA: TGTGCCACCTTAGGCACAGGTCGAGGGACCGGGGAGCTGTTTTTT
CDR3: CATLGTGRGTGELFF

V: TRBV7-3
size: NA
D: NA
J: TRBJ2-1
DNA: TGTGCCAGCAGCCCCACTCTGGACTACAATGAGCAGTTCTTC
CDR3: CASSPTLDYNEQFF

V: TRBV6-2/TRBV6-3
size: NA
D: NA
J: TRBJ2-4
DNA: TGTGCCGCCGCACGGGGGGCAATAAACATTCAGTACTTC
CDR3: CAAARGAINIQYF

V: TRBV11-2
size: NA
D: TRBD1
J: TRBJ2-1
DNA: TGTGCCAGCAGCCTCCTCATGACAGGGGTCAATGAGCAGTTCTTC
CDR3: CASSLLMTGVNEQFF